Included here is one T cell receptor (beta chain) sequence, with context. This clonotype was observed at least ten times. Its antigen is not yet known. Base qualities were left out, and no much larger clone turns up one base away. The data derive from a study of Graves' ophthalmopathy and Graves' hyperthyroidism (dated by TCRdb to about 2018). In the study overall: Peripheral blood was collected at initial diagnosis, prior to any treatment. To tell Graves' ophthalmopathy apart from Graves' hyperthyroidism, and to predict which patients would progress to ophthalmopathy, the study relied on TCR beta repertoire signatures. An independent validation cohort comprised under 20 hyperthyroidism patients and roughly 15 patients who later progressed from hyperthyroidism to ophthalmopathy. In total, approximately 140 blood samples were TCR-sequenced: some 43 ophthalmopathy, some 75 hyperthyroidism and 17 hyperthyroidism-to-ophthalmopathy patients. After sampling, hyperthyroidism patients received methimazole starting at 30 mg daily, and ophthalmopathy patients received high-dose intravenous methylprednisolone. A discovery set of 95 to 100 patients (approximately 42 ophthalmopathy, fewer than 60 stable hyperthyroidism) was enrolled to explore V-J signatures distinguishing ophthalmopathy from hyperthyroidism. T-cell repertoires of thyroid tissue and blood were compared in 5 or 6 hyperthyroidism patients.

Patients with ophthalmopathy had moderately to severely active disease, with a Clinical Activity Score of 3 or more, a NOSPECS grade of 4 or more, and a disease duration of less than 3 months. Patients with other autoimmune diseases, uncontrolled infections, pregnancy or lactation were excluded from the study. Clinical symptoms, serum thyroxine, TRAb, thyroid ultrasound and orbital computed tomography formed the basis of the diagnosis. PBMCs were isolated from more than 8 ml of fresh peripheral blood by Ficoll-Paque density gradient centrifugation. Total RNA was extracted using Trizol reagent, and RNA quality was checked on an Agilent 2100 Bioanalyzer. V is clipped by 3 bases and J by 7 bases, and the sequence between their germline boundaries is 13 bases long. The CDR3 has 14 amino acids, counting the end cysteine and phenylalanine. Of all the DNA, just the CDR3 is kept, 42 bases in frame from base 1. From the germline V gene, CDR1 is WSHSY and CDR2 is SAAADI.

Overall study outcomes, separate from this receptor: No statistical method was used to predetermine the sample size, and group allocation was not hidden from the investigators. Most expanded thyroid clonotypes with frequency above 0.001 were also detected in blood, suggesting blood repertoires may reflect the thyroid immune response. In validation, the model predicted ophthalmopathy progression with about 71% sensitivity and 72.22% specificity; eleven to twelve predicted patients were CT-confirmed with GO in a median of 6.5 months. In cross-validation, the 13-signature model distinguished ophthalmopathy from stable hyperthyroidism with about 89% sensitivity and approximately 81% specificity, while in the test set the corresponding values were about 80% and 75%.

TCR beta CDR3 regions were amplified from RNA transcripts for repertoire sequencing. The first round of RT-PCR was done with HTBI primers and the Qiagen OneStep RT-PCR kit, and was followed by a second round of multiplex PCR, then size selection and purification. The libraries underwent paired-end sequencing with 100 bp reads on an Illumina HiSeq2000. In the authors' own workflow: SOAPnuke was used to process the reads, removing any read that contained adapters or uncalled bases, had a mean Phred below 15, or lacked an exact match to the constant primer or identifier. COPE v1.2.5 was used to merge high-quality paired reads. Unique nucleotide sequences were defined as clonotypes and aligned to IMGT TRB V, D and J references using MiTCR v1.1. Analysis was restricted to V-J combinations with a frequency above 0.0001, which covered 98% to 99.2% of repertoires. For each V-J combination, a TCR clonal expansion and chaos score was defined as F50 clonal expansion divided by the chaos observed in the TCRdist matrix. Welch's t-statistics and random forest were used to reduce features to approximately 13 V-J combinations, which were fed into a naive Bayes classifier. The similarity between thyroid and blood repertoires was quantified using the Morisita-Horn index. TCRdb passed the public sequencing reads through fastp at Q25 and MiXCR, retaining productive beta sequences. All rows with the same CDR3 protein become a single entry with the most common DNA and genes. These V and J calls derive from TCRdb rather than the authors' analysis. This sample lists 600,000 to 950,000 distinct CDR3 sequences; 35% to 50% were detected once. The ten largest make up 35% to 55% of the sample.

Sample: peripheral blood. In this chain, TRBV10-2 is recombined with TRBJ1-5; a weak D assignment points to TRBD1 (5 bases agree). The TCR comes from an adult man with Graves' ophthalmopathy. The CDR3 is CASSDEGVRQPQHF. The DNA sequence is TGCGCCAGCAGTGACGAAGGGGTCAGACAGCCCCAGCATTTT.